This T cell receptor (beta chain) was recovered during a study of cytomegalovirus exposure and HLA in healthy donors. CDR3 size: 15 residues. With 6 bases removed from V and 1 base from J, the gap between germline ends came to 15 bases. Looked up from germline, CDR1 is SGHVT and CDR2 is SQSDAQ. TCRdb keeps only in-frame clones here, not all; method: immunoSEQ multiplex PCR. The sample lists about 160,000 clones, more than 80% seen once, with around 3.1% in the top ten. The receptor was isolated from a woman aged 18-29 years in good health and CMV-seropositive. Source material: PBMCs. V gene TRBV7-4 combines with J gene TRBJ1-1; tentatively, D is TRBD1 (6 bases). The CDR3: CASSAALQGNTEAFF. CDR3 DNA sequence: TGTGCCAGCAGTGCGGCCTTACAGGGGAACACTGAAGCTTTCTTT.